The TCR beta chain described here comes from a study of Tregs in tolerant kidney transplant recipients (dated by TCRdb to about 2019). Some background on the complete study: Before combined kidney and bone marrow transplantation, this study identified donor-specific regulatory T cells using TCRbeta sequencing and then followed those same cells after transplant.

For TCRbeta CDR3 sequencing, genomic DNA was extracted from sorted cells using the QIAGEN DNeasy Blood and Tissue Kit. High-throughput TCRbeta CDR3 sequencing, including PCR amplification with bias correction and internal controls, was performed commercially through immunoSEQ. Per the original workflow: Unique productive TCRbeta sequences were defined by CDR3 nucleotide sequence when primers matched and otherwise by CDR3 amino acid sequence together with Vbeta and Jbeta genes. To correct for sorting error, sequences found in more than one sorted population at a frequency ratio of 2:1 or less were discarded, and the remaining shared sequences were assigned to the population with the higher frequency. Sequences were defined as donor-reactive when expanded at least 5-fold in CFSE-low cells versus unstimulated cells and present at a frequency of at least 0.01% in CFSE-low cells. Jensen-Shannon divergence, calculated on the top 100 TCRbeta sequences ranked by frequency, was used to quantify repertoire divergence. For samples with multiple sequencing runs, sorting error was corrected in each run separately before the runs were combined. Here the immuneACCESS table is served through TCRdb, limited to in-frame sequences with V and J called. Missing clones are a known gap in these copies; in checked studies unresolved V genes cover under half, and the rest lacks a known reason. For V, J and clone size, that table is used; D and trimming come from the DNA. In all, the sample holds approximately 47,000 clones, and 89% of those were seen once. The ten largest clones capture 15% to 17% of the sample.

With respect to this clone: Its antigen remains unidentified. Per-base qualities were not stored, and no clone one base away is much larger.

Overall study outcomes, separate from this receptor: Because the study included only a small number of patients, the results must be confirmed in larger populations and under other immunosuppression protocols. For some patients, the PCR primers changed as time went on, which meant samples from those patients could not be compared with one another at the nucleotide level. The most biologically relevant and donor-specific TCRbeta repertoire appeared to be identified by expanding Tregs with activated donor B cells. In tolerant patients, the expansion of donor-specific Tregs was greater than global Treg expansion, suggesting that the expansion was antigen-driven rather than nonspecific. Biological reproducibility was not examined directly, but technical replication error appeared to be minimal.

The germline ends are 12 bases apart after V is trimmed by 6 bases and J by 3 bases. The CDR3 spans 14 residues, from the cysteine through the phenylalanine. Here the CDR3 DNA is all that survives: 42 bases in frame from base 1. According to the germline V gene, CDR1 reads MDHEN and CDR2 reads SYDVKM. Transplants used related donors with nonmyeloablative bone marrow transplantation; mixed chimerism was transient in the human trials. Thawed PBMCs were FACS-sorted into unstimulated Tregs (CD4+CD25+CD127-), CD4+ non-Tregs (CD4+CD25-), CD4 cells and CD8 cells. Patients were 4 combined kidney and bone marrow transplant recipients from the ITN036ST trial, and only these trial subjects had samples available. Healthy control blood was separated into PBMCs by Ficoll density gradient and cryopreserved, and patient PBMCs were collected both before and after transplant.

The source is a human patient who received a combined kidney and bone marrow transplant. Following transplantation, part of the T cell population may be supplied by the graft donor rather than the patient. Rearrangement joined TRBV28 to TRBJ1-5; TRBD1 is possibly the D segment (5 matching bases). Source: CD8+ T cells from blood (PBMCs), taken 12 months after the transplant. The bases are TGTGCCAGCAGCAATGACAGAAACAATCAGCCCCAGCATTTT. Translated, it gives CASSNDRNNQPQHF.